The table lists the clone carrying this T cell receptor beta chain with a few counts. Antigen unknown. Total RNA amounts of at least 6 micrograms were extracted per sample. Sample-barcoded 5' priming and a J-beta primer mix drove a second PCR of 7 to 11 cycles. Every individual sample yielded 2.5 million or more paired-end reads (each containing CDR3). Via MiXCR, TCRdb re-called the 5' RACE reads, giving one row per CDR3 protein. The sample includes more than 1.4 million distinct CDR3 sequences, around two fifths of them seen just once. The data were taken from a study of blood T cells in healthy people across ages. Broader study findings: Diversity estimates from one million T cells were considered underestimates.

CDR3 length: 15 residues. Trimming stripped 0 bases from V and 5 bases from J, with 13 bases between. Germline lookup yields CDR1 MNHEY and CDR2 SVGAGI. The TCR was taken from a woman between 18 and 30 years old in good health. The sample comprised blood. The rearrangement joins TRBV6-5 to TRBJ1-2; D is perhaps TRBD1 (5 bases). CDR3 nucleotide sequence: TGTGCCAGCAGTTACTCCTCCCCTGGGGGGTATGGCTACACCTTC. Amino acids: CASSYSSPGGYGYTF.